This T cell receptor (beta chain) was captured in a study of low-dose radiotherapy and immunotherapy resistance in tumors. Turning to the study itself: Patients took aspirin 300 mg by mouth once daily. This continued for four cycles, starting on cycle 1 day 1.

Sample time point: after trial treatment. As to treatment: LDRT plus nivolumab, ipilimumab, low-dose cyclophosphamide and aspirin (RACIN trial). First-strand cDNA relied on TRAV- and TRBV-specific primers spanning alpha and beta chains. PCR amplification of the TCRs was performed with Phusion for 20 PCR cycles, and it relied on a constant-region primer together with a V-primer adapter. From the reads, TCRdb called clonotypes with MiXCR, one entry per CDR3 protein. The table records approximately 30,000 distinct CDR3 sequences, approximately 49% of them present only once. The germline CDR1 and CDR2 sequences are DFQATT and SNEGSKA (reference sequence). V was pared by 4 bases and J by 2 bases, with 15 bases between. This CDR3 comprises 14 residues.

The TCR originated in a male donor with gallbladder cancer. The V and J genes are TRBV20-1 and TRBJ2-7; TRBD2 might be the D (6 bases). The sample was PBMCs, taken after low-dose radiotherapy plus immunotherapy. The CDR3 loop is CSATPGRRAYEQYF. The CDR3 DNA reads TGCAGTGCTACCCCGGGACGGAGGGCCTACGAGCAGTACTTC.